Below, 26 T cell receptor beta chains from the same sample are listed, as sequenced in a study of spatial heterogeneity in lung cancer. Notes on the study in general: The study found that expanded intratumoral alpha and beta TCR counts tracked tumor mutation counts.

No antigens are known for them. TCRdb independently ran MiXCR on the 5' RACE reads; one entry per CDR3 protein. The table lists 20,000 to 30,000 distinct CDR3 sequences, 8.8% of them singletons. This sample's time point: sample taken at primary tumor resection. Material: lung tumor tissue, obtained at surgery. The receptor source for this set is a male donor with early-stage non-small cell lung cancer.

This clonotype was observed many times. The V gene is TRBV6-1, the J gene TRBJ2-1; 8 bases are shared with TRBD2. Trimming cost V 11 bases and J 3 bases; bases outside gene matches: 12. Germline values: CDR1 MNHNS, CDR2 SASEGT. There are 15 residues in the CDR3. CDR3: CAVNRGGTFYNEQFF. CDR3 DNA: TGTGCCGTGAACCGCGGGGGGACATTCTACAATGAGCAGTTCTTC.

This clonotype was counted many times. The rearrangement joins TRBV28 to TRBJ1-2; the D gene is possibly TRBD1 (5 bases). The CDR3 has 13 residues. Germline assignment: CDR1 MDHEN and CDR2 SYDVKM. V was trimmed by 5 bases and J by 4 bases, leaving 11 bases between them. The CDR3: CASSRSRAYGYTF. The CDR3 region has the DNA TGTGCCAGCAGTAGATCCAGGGCCTATGGCTACACCTTC.

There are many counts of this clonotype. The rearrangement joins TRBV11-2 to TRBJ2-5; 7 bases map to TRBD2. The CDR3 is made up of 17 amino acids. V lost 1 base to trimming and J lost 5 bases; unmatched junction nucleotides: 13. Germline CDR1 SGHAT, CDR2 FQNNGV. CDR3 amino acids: CASSLVPGGANAETQYF. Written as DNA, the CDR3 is TGTGCCAGCAGCTTAGTTCCGGGGGGTGCCAATGCTGAGACCCAGTACTTC.

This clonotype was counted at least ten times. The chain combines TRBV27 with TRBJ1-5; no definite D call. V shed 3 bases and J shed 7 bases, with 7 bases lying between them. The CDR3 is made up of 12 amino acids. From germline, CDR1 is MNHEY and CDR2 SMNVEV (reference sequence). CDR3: CASSFPGQPQHF. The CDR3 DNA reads TGTGCCAGCAGTTTCCCGGGCCAGCCCCAGCATTTT.

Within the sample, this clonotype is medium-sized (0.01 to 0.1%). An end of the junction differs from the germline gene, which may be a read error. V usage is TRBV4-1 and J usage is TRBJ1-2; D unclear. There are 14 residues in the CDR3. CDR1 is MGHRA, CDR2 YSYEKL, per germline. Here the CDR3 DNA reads TGCGCCAGCAGCGAAGACGGCCAGTTCTATGGCTACACCTTC. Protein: CASSEDGQFYGYTF.

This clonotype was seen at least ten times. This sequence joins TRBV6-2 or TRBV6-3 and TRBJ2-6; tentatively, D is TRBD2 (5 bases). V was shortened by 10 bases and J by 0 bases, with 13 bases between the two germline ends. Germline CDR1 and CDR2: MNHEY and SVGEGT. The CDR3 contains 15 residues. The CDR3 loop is CATSEGVSGANVLTF. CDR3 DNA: TGTGCCACCTCAGAGGGCGTCTCTGGGGCCAACGTCCTGACTTTC.

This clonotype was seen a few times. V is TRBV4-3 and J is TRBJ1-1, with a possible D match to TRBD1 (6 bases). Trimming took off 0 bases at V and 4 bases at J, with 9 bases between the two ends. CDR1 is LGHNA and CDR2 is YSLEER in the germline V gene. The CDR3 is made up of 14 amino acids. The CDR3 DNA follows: TGCGCCAGCAGCCAAGATCAGGGGACCACTGAAGCTTTCTTT. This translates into CASSQDQGTTEAFF.

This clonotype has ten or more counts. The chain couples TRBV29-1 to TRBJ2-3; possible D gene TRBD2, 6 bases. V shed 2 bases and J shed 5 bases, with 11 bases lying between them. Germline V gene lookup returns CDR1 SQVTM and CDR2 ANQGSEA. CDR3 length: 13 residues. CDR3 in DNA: TGCAGCGTTGAATGGGGAGGTGGAGATACGCAGTATTTT. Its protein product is CSVEWGGGDTQYF.

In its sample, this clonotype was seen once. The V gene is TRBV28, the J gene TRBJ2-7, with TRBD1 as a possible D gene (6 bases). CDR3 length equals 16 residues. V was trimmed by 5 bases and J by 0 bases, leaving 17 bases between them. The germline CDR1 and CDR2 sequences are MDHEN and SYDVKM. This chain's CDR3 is CASSTKYRVFSYEQYF. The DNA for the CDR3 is TGTGCCAGCAGTACAAAATACAGGGTATTCTCCTACGAGCAGTACTTC.

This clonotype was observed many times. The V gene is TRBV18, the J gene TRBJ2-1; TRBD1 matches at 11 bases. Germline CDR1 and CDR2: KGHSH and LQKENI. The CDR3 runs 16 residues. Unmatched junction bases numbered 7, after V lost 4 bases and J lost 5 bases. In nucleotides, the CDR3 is TGTGCCAGCTCACTGGACAGGGGGCGCGGAGACAATGAGCAGTTCTTC. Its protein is CASSLDRGRGDNEQFF.

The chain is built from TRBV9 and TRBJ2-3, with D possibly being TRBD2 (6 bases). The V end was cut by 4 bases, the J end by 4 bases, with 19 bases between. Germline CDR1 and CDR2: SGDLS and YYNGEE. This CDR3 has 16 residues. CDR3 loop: CASSSTDRDWSDTQYF. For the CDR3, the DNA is TGTGCCAGCAGCTCCACCGACCGGGACTGGTCAGATACGCAGTATTTT.

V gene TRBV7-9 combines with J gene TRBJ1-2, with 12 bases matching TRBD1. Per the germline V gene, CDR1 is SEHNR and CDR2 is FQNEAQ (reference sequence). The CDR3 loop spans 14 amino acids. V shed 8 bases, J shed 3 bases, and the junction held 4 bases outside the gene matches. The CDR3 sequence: CASGRDRGHYGYTF. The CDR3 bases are TGTGCCAGCGGTCGGGACAGGGGGCACTATGGCTACACCTTC.

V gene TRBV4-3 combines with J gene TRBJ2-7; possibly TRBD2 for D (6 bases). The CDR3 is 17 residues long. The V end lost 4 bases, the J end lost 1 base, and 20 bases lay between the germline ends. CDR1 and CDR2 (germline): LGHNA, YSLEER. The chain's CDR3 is CASSRGHWGGLSYEQYF. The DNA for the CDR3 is TGCGCCAGCAGCCGAGGACACTGGGGAGGCCTTTCCTACGAGCAGTACTTC.

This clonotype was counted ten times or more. In DNA, the CDR3 is TGTGCCTGGAGCGCAAGTATCCCAAGCACAGATACGCAGTATTTT. Encoded protein: CAWSASIPSTDTQYF. This chain uses TRBV28 with TRBJ2-3; no definite D call. Trimming took 11 bases from V and 0 from J, leaving 18 bases between them. Germline V gene lookup returns CDR1 MDHEN and CDR2 SYDVKM. The CDR3 loop spans 15 amino acids.

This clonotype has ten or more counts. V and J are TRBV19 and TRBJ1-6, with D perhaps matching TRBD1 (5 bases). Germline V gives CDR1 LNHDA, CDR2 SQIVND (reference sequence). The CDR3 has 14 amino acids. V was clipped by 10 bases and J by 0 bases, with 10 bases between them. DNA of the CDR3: TGTGCCACGGGGGAGAGCTCCTATAATTCACCCCTCCACTTT. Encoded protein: CATGESSYNSPLHF.

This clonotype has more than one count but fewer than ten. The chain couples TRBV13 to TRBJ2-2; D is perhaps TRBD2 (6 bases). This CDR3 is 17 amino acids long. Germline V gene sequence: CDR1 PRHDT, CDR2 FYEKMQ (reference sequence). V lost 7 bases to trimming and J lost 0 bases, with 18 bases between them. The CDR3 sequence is CASKQLGLGANTGELFF. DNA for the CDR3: TGTGCCAGCAAACAATTGGGACTGGGAGCGAACACCGGGGAGCTGTTTTTT.

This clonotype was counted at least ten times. The CDR3 DNA reads as TGTGCCAGCAGCTTCGATCCTCTTCAAGAGACCCAGTACTTC. Translating it yields CASSFDPLQETQYF. The rearrangement uses TRBV7-2 and TRBJ2-5; D is unresolved. V dropped 3 bases and J dropped 2 bases, with 10 bases sitting between them. The germline gives CDR1 SGHTA, CDR2 FQGNSA. The CDR3 runs 14 residues.

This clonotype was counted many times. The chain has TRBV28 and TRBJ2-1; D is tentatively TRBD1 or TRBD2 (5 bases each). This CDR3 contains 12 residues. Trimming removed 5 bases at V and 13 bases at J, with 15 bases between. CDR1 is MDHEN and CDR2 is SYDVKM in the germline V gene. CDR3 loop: CASSGGVPIQFF. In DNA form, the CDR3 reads TGTGCCAGCAGTGGGGGAGTGCCAATTCAGTTCTTC.

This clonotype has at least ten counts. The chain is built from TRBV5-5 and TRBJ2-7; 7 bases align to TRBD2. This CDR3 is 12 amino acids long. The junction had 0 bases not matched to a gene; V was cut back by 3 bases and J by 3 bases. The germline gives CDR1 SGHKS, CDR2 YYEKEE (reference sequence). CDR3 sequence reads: CASSWDYYEQYF. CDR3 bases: TGTGCCAGCAGCTGGGACTACTACGAGCAGTACTTC. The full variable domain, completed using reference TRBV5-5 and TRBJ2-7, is DAGVTQSPTHLIKTRGQQVTLRCSPISGHKSVSWYQQVLGQGPQFIFQYYEKEERGRGNFPDRFSARQFPNYSSELNVNALLLGDSALYLCASSWDYYEQYFGPGTRLTVT.

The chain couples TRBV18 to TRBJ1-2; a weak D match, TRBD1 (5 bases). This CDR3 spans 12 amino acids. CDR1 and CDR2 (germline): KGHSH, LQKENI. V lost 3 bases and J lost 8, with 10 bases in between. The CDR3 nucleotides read TGTGCCAGCTCACCCTCGGGGGACGGCTACACCTTC. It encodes CASSPSGDGYTF.

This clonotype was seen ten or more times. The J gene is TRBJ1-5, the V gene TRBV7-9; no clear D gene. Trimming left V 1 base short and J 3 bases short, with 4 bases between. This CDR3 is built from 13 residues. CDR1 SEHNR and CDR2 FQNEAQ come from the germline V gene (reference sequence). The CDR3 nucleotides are TGTGCCAGCAGCTTAGACTTCAATCAGCCCCAGCATTTT. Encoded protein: CASSLDFNQPQHF. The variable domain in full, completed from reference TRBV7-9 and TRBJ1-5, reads DTGVSQNPRHKITKRGQNVTFRCDPISEHNRLYWYRQTLGQGPEFLTYFQNEAQLEKSRLLSDRFSAERPKGSFSTLEIQRTEQGDSAMYLCASSLDFNQPQHFGDGTRLSIL.

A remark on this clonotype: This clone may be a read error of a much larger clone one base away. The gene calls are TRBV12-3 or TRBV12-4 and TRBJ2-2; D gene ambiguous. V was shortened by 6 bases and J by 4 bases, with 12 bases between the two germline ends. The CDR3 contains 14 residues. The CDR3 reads CASSPVLGTGELFF. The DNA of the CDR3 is TGTGCCAGCAGCCCCGTGTTGGGCACCGGGGAGCTGTTTTTT.

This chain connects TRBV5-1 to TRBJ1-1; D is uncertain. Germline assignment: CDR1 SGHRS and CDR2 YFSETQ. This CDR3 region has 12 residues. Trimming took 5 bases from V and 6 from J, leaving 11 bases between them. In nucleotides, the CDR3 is TGCGCCAGCAGACACCCCAGCGCTGAAGCTTTCTTT. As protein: CASRHPSAEAFF. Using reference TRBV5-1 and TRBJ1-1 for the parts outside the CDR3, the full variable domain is KAGVTQTPRYLIKTRGQQVTLSCSPISGHRSVSWYQQTPGQGLQFLFEYFSETQRNKGNFPGRFSGRQFSNSRSEMNVSTLELGDSALYLCASRHPSAEAFFGQGTRLTVV.

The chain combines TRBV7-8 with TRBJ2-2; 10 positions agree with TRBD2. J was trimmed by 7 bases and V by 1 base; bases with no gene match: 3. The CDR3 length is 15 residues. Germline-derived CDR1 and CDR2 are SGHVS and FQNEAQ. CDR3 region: CASSLVLAGRGELFF. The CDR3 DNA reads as TGTGCCAGCAGCTTAGTACTAGCGGGACGCGGGGAGCTGTTTTTT.

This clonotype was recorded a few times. As DNA, the CDR3 is TGTGCCAGCAGCCGCTTAGCCAATGAGCAGTTCTTC. It yields the protein CASSRLANEQFF. V and J are TRBV7-2 and TRBJ2-1; D is uncertain. In germline, CDR1 is SGHTA, CDR2 FQGNSA. Trimming took off 5 bases at V and 6 bases at J, with 8 bases between the two ends. The CDR3 consists of 12 residues.

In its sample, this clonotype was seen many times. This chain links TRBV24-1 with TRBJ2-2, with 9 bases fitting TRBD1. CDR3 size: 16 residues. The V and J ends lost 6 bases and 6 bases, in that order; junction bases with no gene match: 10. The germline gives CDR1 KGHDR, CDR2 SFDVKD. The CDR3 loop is CATSQPGQGFAGELFF. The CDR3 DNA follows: TGTGCCACCAGTCAGCCCGGACAGGGGTTCGCCGGGGAGCTGTTTTTT.